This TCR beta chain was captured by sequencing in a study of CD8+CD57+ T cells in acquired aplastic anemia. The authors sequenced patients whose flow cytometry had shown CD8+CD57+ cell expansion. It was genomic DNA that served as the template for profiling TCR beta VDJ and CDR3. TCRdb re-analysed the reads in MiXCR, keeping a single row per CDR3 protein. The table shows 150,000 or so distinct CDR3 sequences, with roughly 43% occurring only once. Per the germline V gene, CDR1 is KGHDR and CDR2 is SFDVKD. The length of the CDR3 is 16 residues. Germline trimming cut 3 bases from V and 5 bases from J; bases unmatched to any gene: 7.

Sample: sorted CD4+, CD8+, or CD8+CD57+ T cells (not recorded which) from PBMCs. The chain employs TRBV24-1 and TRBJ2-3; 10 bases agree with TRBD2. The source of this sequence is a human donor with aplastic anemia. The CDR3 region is CATSDLSSGRRDTQYF. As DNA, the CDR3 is TGTGCCACCAGTGATCTATCTAGCGGGAGAAGAGATACGCAGTATTTT.